Listed here are 19 T cell receptor beta chains from one sample, sequenced in a study of blood T cell repertoires in COVID-19. The method was immunoSEQ multiplex PCR; TCRdb's version includes in-frame clones alone and lacks a portion of them. The top ten clones hold roughly 4% of a sample with 140,000 to 150,000 clones, about nine tenths of them seen once. Input material: PBMCs or T cells enriched from blood (not recorded which). Receptor source: a middle-aged woman who had been exposed to COVID-19.

This chain uses TRBV2 with TRBJ2-3, with 11 positions matching TRBD2. This CDR3 region has 18 residues. V gave up 7 bases and J gave up 0 bases; unmatched junction bases: 12. The V gene's germline CDR1 is SNHLY and CDR2 FYNNEI. The chain's CDR3 is CASTDPSGGPTSTDTQYF. CDR3 nucleotide sequence: TGTGCCAGCACCGATCCTAGCGGGGGGCCAACTAGCACAGATACGCAGTATTTT.

V and J are TRBV2 and TRBJ1-1; weak D call: TRBD1 (6 bases). V lost 6 bases to trimming and J lost 5 bases, with 16 bases between them. The germline gives CDR1 SNHLY, CDR2 FYNNEI. The length of the CDR3 is 14 residues. The CDR3 spells CASRNRDRWTEAFF. CDR3 DNA sequence: TGTGCCAGCAGGAACAGGGACCGTTGGACTGAAGCTTTCTTT.

The rearrangement joins TRBV7-9 to TRBJ2-5; D uncertain. The CDR3 has 13 residues. CDR1 is SEHNR and CDR2 is FQNEAQ in the germline V gene (reference sequence). Trimming removed 1 base from V and 2 bases from J, with 5 bases in between. Written as DNA, the CDR3 is TGTGCCAGCAGCTTAGTCCAGCAAGAGACCCAGTACTTC. Translating it yields CASSLVQQETQYF.

This chain connects TRBV9 to TRBJ2-7; the D gene is possibly TRBD1 (6 bases). The germline gives CDR1 SGDLS, CDR2 YYNGEE. Trimming left V 4 bases short and J 2 bases short, with 16 bases between. This CDR3 has 15 amino acids. CDR3 coding DNA: TGTGCCAGCAGCCCAAGGTTGGGGGCGGCCTACGAGCAGTACTTC. Amino acids: CASSPRLGAAYEQYF.

Comments on this clone: The sample holds other DNA sequences that translate to the same CDR3. The chain links TRBV5-1 to TRBJ1-1; D not resolved. Germline V gene sequence: CDR1 SGHRS, CDR2 YFSETQ. CDR3 length equals 14 residues. V was shortened by 2 bases and J by 1 base, with 9 bases between the two germline ends. CDR3 in amino acids: CASSLDNSNTEAFF. The DNA for the CDR3 is TGCGCCAGCAGCTTAGACAACTCGAACACTGAAGCTTTCTTT.

This chain links TRBV28 with TRBJ1-2, with D perhaps TRBD1 (5 bases). The V and J ends lost 7 bases and 4 bases respectively, with 10 bases between them. The CDR3 is 12 amino acids. The germline CDR1 and CDR2 sequences are MDHEN and SYDVKM. The CDR3 here is CASTTGLYGYTF. Here the CDR3 DNA reads TGTGCCAGCACCACGGGACTCTATGGCTACACCTTC.

This chain connects TRBV29-1 to TRBJ1-2; possible D gene TRBD1, 5 bases. With 3 bases removed from V and 1 base from J, the gap between germline ends came to 6 bases. The CDR3 covers 12 residues. The germline V gene encodes CDR1 SQVTM and CDR2 ANQGSEA. The CDR3 is CSVEDNNYGYTF. The DNA of the CDR3 is TGCAGCGTTGAGGACAATAACTATGGCTACACCTTC.

Only a few counts were recorded for this clone. V and J are TRBV19 and TRBJ1-1; the match to TRBD1 covers 7 bases. V gave up 3 bases and J gave up 0 bases; unmatched junction bases: 4. This CDR3 region has 15 residues. Germline values: CDR1 LNHDA, CDR2 SQIVND (reference sequence). Written as DNA, the CDR3 is TGTGCCAGTAGTATTGGCAGGGGGGTGAACACTGAAGCTTTCTTT. As protein: CASSIGRGVNTEAFF.

The chain links TRBV4-3 to TRBJ2-2; D possibly corresponds to TRBD2 (6 bases). This CDR3 has 15 amino acids. Germline CDR1 reads LGHNA; CDR2 reads YSLEER. V dropped 2 bases and J dropped 2 bases, with 9 bases sitting between them. The DNA of the CDR3 is TGCGCCAGCAGCCAAACTAGCACCAACACCGGGGAGCTGTTTTTT. As protein: CASSQTSTNTGELFF.

The V call is TRBV5-4, the J call TRBJ1-6; D is perhaps TRBD1 (5 bases). V shed 0 bases and J shed 7 bases, with 11 bases lying between them. Germline lookup yields CDR1 SGHNT and CDR2 YYREEE (reference sequence). The CDR3 extends over 15 amino acids. The CDR3 DNA is TGTGCCAGCAGCTTGGCTGCCAGGGTAAATTCACCCCTCCACTTT. Its translation is CASSLAARVNSPLHF. Full variable domain (rest looked up from reference TRBV5-4 and TRBJ1-6): ETGVTQSPTHLIKTRGQQVTLRCSSQSGHNTVSWYQQALGQGPQFIFQYYREEENGRGNFPPRFSGLQFPNYSSELNVNALELDDSALYLCASSLAARVNSPLHFGNGTRLTVT.

The rearrangement links TRBV29-1 to TRBJ2-5, with 7 nucleotides matching TRBD1. This CDR3 has 15 residues. The V and J ends lost 6 bases and 3 bases, in that order; junction bases with no gene match: 13. CDR1 SQVTM and CDR2 ANQGSEA come from the germline V gene. The CDR3 DNA sequence: TGCAGCGTGTCCCTCTCGGGACAGCTAAAAGAGACCCAGTACTTC. It yields the protein CSVSLSGQLKETQYF.

This chain links TRBV7-9 with TRBJ2-7; no clear D. Germline V lookup: CDR1 SEHNR, CDR2 FQNEAQ (reference sequence). The CDR3 is 13 residues long. The ends were cut back, 1 base at V and 2 bases at J, with 6 bases in the middle. The CDR3 sequence: CASSLGTTYEQYF. The DNA for the CDR3 is TGTGCCAGCAGCTTAGGCACAACCTACGAGCAGTACTTC.

The chain combines TRBV28 with TRBJ2-5; TRBD1 is a possible D gene (6 bases). This CDR3 region has 13 residues. V shed 6 bases and J shed 0 bases, with 8 bases lying between them. CDR1 is MDHEN and CDR2 is SYDVKM in the germline V gene. Here the CDR3 reads CASRGDNQETQYF. The CDR3 DNA follows: TGTGCCAGCAGGGGGGACAACCAAGAGACCCAGTACTTC.

The chain recombines TRBV7-2 with TRBJ1-5, with TRBD1 matching 9 bases. J was trimmed by 1 base and V by 3 bases; bases with no gene match: 4. The CDR3 is 16 amino acids. The germline gives CDR1 SGHTA, CDR2 FQGNSA. The CDR3 nucleotides read TGTGCCAGCAGCTTTGGGACAGGGCGGAGCAATCAGCCCCAGCATTTT. Translation gives CASSFGTGRSNQPQHF.

V and J are TRBV14 and TRBJ2-7, with D tentatively TRBD2 (5 bases). CDR3 length: 16 residues. Germline CDR1 is SGHDN and CDR2 is FVKESK. Deletions cut 3 bases from V and 2 bases from J, with 17 bases between. The CDR3 sequence is CASSQGGSSQPYEQYF. CDR3 in DNA: TGTGCCAGCAGCCAGGGCGGGTCTTCCCAACCCTACGAGCAGTACTTC.

This chain connects TRBV4-3 to TRBJ1-2, with TRBD1 identical over 8 bases. This CDR3 is built from 15 residues. Germline V lookup: CDR1 LGHNA, CDR2 YSLEER. V dropped 3 bases and J dropped 13; count of bases not matched to a gene: 16. The CDR3 coding sequence is TGCGCCAGCAGCCAGGAACCTGGGACAGGCTATGCGAGCACCTTC. Its translation is CASSQEPGTGYASTF.

V is TRBV6-6 and J is TRBJ1-4, with 7 bases lining up with TRBD1. The CDR3 covers 15 residues. Germline V CDR1 and CDR2: MNHNY, SVGAGI (reference sequence). Losses at the gene ends were 6 bases for V and 3 bases for J; bases not matched to a gene: 7. This CDR3 reads CASRFGQASNEKLFF. The CDR3 region has the DNA TGTGCCAGCAGGTTCGGACAGGCCTCTAATGAAAAACTGTTTTTT.

The chain recombines TRBV12-3 or TRBV12-4 with TRBJ2-7; D is unclear. Trimming pared 3 bases from V and 3 bases from J, leaving 9 bases between. The length of the CDR3 is 13 residues. The CDR3 region is CASSLSPGYEQYF. In DNA form, the CDR3 reads TGTGCCAGCAGTTTGTCCCCCGGCTACGAGCAGTACTTC.

This clone has a single count. This rearrangement joins TRBV21-1 to TRBJ2-7; the table's TRBD2 call for D was not verified on the DNA. TRBV21-1 is a recognized pseudogene. This CDR3 spans 16 amino acids. CDR3 loop: CASSKGAERDSYEQYF. Written as DNA, the CDR3 is TGTGCCAGCAGCAAAGGCGCGGAGCGGGACTCCTACGAGCAGTACTTC.